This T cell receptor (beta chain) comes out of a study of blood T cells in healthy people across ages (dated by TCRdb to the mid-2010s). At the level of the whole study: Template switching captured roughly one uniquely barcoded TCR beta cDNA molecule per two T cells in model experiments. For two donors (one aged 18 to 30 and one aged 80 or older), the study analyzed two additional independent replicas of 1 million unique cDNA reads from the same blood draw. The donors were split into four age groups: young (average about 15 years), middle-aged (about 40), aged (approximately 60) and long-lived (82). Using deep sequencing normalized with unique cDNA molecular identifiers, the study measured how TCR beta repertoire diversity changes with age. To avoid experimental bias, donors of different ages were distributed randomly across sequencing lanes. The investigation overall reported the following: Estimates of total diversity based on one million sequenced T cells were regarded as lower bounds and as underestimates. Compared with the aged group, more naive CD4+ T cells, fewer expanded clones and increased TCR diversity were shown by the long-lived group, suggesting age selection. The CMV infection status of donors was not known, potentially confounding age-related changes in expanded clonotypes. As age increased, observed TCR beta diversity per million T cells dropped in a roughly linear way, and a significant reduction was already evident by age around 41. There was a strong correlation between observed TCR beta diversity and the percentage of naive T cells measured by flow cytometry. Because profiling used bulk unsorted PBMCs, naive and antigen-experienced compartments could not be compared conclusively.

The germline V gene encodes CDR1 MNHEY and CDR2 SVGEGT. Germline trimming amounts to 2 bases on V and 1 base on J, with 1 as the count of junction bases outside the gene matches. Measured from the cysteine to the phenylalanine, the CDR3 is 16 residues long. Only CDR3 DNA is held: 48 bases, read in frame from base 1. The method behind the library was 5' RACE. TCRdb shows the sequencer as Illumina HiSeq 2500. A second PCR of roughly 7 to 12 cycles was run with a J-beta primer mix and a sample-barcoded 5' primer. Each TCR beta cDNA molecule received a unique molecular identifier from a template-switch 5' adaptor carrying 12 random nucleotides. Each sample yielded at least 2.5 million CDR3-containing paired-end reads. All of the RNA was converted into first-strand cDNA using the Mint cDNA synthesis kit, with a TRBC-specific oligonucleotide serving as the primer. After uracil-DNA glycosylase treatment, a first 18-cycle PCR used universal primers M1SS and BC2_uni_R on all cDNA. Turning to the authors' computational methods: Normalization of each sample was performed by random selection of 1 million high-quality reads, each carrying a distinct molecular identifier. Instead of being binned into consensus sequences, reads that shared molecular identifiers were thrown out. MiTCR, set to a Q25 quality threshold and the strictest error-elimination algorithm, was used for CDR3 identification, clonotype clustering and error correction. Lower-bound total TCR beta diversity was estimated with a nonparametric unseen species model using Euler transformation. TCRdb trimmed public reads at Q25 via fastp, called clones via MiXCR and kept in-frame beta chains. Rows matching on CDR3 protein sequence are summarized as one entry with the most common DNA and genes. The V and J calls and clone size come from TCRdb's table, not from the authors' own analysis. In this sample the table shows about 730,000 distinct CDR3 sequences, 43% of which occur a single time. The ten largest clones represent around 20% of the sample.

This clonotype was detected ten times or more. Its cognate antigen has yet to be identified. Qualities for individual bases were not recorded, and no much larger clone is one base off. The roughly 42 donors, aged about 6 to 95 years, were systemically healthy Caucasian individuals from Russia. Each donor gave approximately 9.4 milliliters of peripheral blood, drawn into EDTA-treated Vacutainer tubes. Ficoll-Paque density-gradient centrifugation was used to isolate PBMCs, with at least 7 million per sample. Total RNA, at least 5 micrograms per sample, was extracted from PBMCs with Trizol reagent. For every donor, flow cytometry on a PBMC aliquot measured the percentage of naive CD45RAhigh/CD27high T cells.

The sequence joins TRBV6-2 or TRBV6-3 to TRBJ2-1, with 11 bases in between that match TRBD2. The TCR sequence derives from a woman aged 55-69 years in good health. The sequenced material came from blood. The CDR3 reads CASSYASGRSYNEQFF. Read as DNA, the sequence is TGTGCCAGCAGTTACGCTAGCGGGAGGTCCTACAATGAGCAGTTCTTC.